What follows is one TCR beta chain and its context. Its specificity is unknown. The CDR3 loop spans 13 amino acids. Germline V lookup: CDR1 DFQATT, CDR2 SNEGSKA (reference sequence). Trimming removed 6 bases from V and 6 bases from J; junction bases left unmatched: 5. This specimen belongs to a study of T-cell memory formation after mild COVID-19. After 5'RACE with constant-segment primers, TCR alpha and TCR beta cDNA libraries carrying sample barcodes and UMIs were obtained. Via MiXCR, TCRdb re-called the 5' RACE reads, giving one row per CDR3 protein. The table has over 35,000 distinct CDR3 sequences, about a tenth seen once. Study outcomes and limitations: Some responding clones appeared in pre-infection memory, suggesting cross-reactive memory joined. Day 15 to 85 contracting clones showed balanced CD4/CD8; later expanders leaned CD4+. Confirmation was lacking for SARS-CoV-2 specificity of second-wave clones that peaked on day 37.

Specimen: PBMCs or a T cell subset sorted from them (not recorded which). The receptor comes from an adult woman who had mild COVID-19 (a few samples of this study predate the infection). Cell type and time point are not known. The chain has TRBV20-1 and TRBJ2-7; TRBD2 aligns across 13 bases. CDR3 residues: CSATSGGASEQYF. The CDR3 region has the DNA TGCAGTGCCACTAGCGGGGGGGCCTCCGAGCAGTACTTC.